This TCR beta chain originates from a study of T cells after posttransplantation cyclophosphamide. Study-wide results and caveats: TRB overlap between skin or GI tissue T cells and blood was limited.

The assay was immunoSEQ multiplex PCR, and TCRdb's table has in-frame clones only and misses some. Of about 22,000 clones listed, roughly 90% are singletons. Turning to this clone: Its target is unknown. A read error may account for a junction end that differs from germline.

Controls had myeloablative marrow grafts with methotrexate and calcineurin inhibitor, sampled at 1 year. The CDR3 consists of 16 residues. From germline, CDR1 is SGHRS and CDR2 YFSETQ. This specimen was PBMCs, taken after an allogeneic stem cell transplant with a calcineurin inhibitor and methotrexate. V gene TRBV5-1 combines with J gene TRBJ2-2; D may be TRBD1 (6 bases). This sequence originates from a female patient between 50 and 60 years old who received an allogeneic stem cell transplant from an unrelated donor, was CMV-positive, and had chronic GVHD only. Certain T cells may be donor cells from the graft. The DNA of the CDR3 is TGCGCCAGCAGCTCTCCGGGACACCCGAACACCGGGAAGCTGTTTTTT. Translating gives CASSSPGHPNTGKLFF. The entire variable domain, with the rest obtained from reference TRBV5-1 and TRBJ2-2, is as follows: KAGVTQTPRYLIKTRGQQVTLSCSPISGHRSVSWYQQTPGQGLQFLFEYFSETQRNKGNFPGRFSGRQFSNSRSEMNVSTLELGDSALYLCASSSPGHPNTGKLFFGEGSRLTVL.